These T cell receptor beta chains were read from a single sample in a study of blood T cell repertoires in COVID-19. Sequencing used immunoSEQ multiplex PCR; TCRdb keeps in-frame clones, though not all of them. The sample has about 140,000 clones, 70% to 85% seen once. What was sequenced was peripheral blood. The receptors originated from a man in his sixties with acute or convalescent COVID-19. CDR3s include the opening cysteine and the closing phenylalanine or tryptophan. A D gene is named only where the DNA matches it firmly. Not every row has a clone size; where given, it reads once, few, many or a size class.

j_call: TRBJ1-1
cdr3_length: 13
v_call: TRBV5-1
d_call: .
clone_size: .
cdr3_aa: CASVGRPNTEAFF
cdr3_nt: TGCGCCAGCGTTGGGCGCCCCAACACTGAAGCTTTCTTT

j_call: TRBJ1-5
cdr3_length: 15
v_call: TRBV4-1
d_call: TRBD1
clone_size: .
cdr3_aa: CASSQQFQGGQPQHF
cdr3_nt: TGCGCCAGCAGCCAGCAATTCCAGGGGGGTCAGCCCCAGCATTTT

j_call: TRBJ2-7
cdr3_length: 15
v_call: TRBV3-1/TRBV3-2
d_call: TRBD1
clone_size: .
cdr3_aa: CASSRSNRGVYEQYF
cdr3_nt: TGTGCCAGCAGCCGAAGTAACAGGGGGGTCTACGAGCAGTACTTC

j_call: TRBJ2-2
cdr3_length: 15
v_call: TRBV4-3
d_call: TRBD1
clone_size: .
cdr3_aa: CASSHTGTDTGELFF
cdr3_nt: TGCGCCAGCAGCCACACCGGGACAGACACCGGGGAGCTGTTTTTT

j_call: TRBJ2-7
cdr3_length: 16
v_call: TRBV5-6
d_call: TRBD1
clone_size: once
cdr3_aa: CASSPPPGQGAYEQYF
cdr3_nt: TGTGCCAGCAGCCCGCCCCCTGGACAGGGGGCCTACGAGCAGTACTTC

j_call: TRBJ1-3
cdr3_length: 15
v_call: TRBV9
d_call: .
clone_size: .
cdr3_aa: CASSVNGFSGNTIYF
cdr3_nt: TGTGCCAGCAGCGTAAATGGCTTCTCTGGAAACACCATATATTTT

j_call: TRBJ1-2
cdr3_length: 15
v_call: TRBV5-4
d_call: TRBD1
clone_size: .
cdr3_aa: CASSPGQGNHYGYTF
cdr3_nt: TGTGCCAGCAGCCCGGGACAGGGGAACCACTATGGCTACACCTTC

j_call: TRBJ2-1
cdr3_length: 16
v_call: TRBV6-5
d_call: .
clone_size: .
cdr3_aa: CASSFHSVGGLNEQFF
cdr3_nt: TGTGCCAGCAGTTTTCATAGTGTCGGAGGTTTGAATGAGCAGTTCTTC

j_call: TRBJ2-1
cdr3_length: 15
v_call: TRBV7-3
d_call: TRBD2
clone_size: .
cdr3_aa: CASSIAGALVNEQFF
cdr3_nt: TGTGCCAGCAGTATAGCGGGAGCATTGGTTAATGAGCAGTTCTTC

j_call: TRBJ1-1
cdr3_length: 13
v_call: TRBV10-3
d_call: TRBD1
clone_size: .
cdr3_aa: CASRQGMNTEAFF
cdr3_nt: TGTGCCAGCAGACAGGGAATGAACACTGAAGCTTTCTTT

j_call: TRBJ2-1
cdr3_length: 20
v_call: TRBV6-2/TRBV6-3
d_call: .
clone_size: .
cdr3_aa: CASSYTTSRLGGSPYNEQFF
cdr3_nt: TGTGCCAGCAGTTATACTACTTCTCGTTTGGGCGGGTCCCCGTACAATGAGCAGTTCTTC

j_call: TRBJ1-6
cdr3_length: 13
v_call: TRBV5-4
d_call: .
clone_size: .
cdr3_aa: CASRSADYSPLHF
cdr3_nt: TGTGCCAGCAGATCGGCGGATTATTCACCCCTCCACTTT

j_call: TRBJ1-2
cdr3_length: 13
v_call: TRBV6-2/TRBV6-3
d_call: TRBD1
clone_size: .
cdr3_aa: CASSLQGGRGYTF
cdr3_nt: TGTGCCAGCAGCCTTCAGGGGGGACGTGGCTACACCTTC

j_call: TRBJ2-7
cdr3_length: 13
v_call: TRBV7-9
d_call: .
clone_size: .
cdr3_aa: CASSFGSSYEQYF
cdr3_nt: TGTGCCAGCAGCTTCGGGTCCTCCTACGAGCAGTACTTC

j_call: TRBJ2-7
cdr3_length: 14
v_call: TRBV6-5
d_call: TRBD1
clone_size: .
cdr3_aa: CASRGDRRSYEQYF
cdr3_nt: TGTGCCAGCAGGGGGGACAGGCGCTCCTACGAGCAGTACTTC

j_call: TRBJ2-1
cdr3_length: 12
v_call: TRBV4-3
d_call: .
clone_size: once
cdr3_aa: CASSLQSNEQFF
cdr3_nt: TGCGCCAGCAGCCTACAAAGCAATGAGCAGTTCTTC

j_call: TRBJ1-5
cdr3_length: 16
v_call: TRBV2
d_call: TRBD1
clone_size: few
cdr3_aa: CATALDRTEVGQPQHF
cdr3_nt: TGTGCCACCGCGCTGGACAGGACGGAAGTGGGTCAGCCCCAGCATTTT

j_call: TRBJ1-2
cdr3_length: 16
v_call: TRBV28
d_call: .
clone_size: few
cdr3_aa: CASRSRLWGENYGYTF
cdr3_nt: TGTGCCAGCAGGTCTCGGCTTTGGGGGGAAAACTATGGCTACACCTTC

j_call: TRBJ1-4
cdr3_length: 13
v_call: TRBV19
d_call: .
clone_size: .
cdr3_aa: CASSIQRNEKLFF
cdr3_nt: TGTGCCAGTAGTATACAGCGTAATGAAAAACTGTTTTTT

j_call: TRBJ2-5
cdr3_length: 14
v_call: TRBV28
d_call: .
clone_size: .
cdr3_aa: CASSSQGRVETQYF
cdr3_nt: TGTGCCAGCAGTTCACAGGGCAGGGTCGAGACCCAGTACTTC

j_call: TRBJ2-2
cdr3_length: 14
v_call: TRBV27
d_call: .
clone_size: few
cdr3_aa: CASRRGPNTGELFF
cdr3_nt: TGTGCCTCGAGGAGAGGGCCCAACACCGGGGAGCTGTTTTTT

j_call: TRBJ2-2
cdr3_length: 16
v_call: TRBV10-1
d_call: TRBD1
clone_size: few
cdr3_aa: CASSKLTGAGSRELFF
cdr3_nt: TGCGCCAGCAGTAAACTGACAGGGGCTGGTTCCCGGGAGCTGTTTTTT

j_call: TRBJ1-1
cdr3_length: 18
v_call: TRBV2
d_call: .
clone_size: .
cdr3_aa: CASSARRPGVGAVTEAFF
cdr3_nt: TGTGCCAGCAGTGCGCGGCGGCCAGGGGTGGGTGCGGTCACTGAAGCTTTCTTT

j_call: TRBJ1-4
cdr3_length: 12
v_call: TRBV28
d_call: .
clone_size: .
cdr3_aa: CASSPGGEKLFF
cdr3_nt: TGTGCCAGCAGCCCCGGAGGCGAAAAACTGTTTTTT

j_call: TRBJ2-1
cdr3_length: 15
v_call: TRBV7-9
d_call: .
clone_size: .
cdr3_aa: CASTAESQRNNEQFF
cdr3_nt: TGTGCCAGCACCGCCGAGAGTCAGAGGAACAATGAGCAGTTCTTC

j_call: TRBJ1-4
cdr3_length: 13
v_call: TRBV6-1
d_call: .
clone_size: few
cdr3_aa: CASSEFVGGKLFF
cdr3_nt: TGTGCCAGCAGTGAATTCGTCGGCGGAAAACTGTTTTTT

j_call: TRBJ2-5
cdr3_length: 14
v_call: TRBV7-2
d_call: TRBD1
clone_size: .
cdr3_aa: CASSTDRGQETQYF
cdr3_nt: TGTGCCAGCAGCACGGACAGGGGCCAAGAGACCCAGTACTTC

j_call: TRBJ2-7
cdr3_length: 13
v_call: TRBV28
d_call: TRBD1
clone_size: .
cdr3_aa: CASLNRGSYEQYF
cdr3_nt: TGTGCCAGCCTCAACAGGGGCTCCTACGAGCAGTACTTC

j_call: TRBJ2-7
cdr3_length: 16
v_call: TRBV6-2/TRBV6-3
d_call: TRBD2
clone_size: .
cdr3_aa: CASSYPERETSYEQYF
cdr3_nt: TGTGCCAGCAGTTACCCAGAGCGGGAGACTAGCTACGAGCAGTACTTC

j_call: TRBJ2-4
cdr3_length: 12
v_call: TRBV6-2/TRBV6-3
d_call: .
clone_size: .
cdr3_aa: CASSVSQNIQYF
cdr3_nt: TGTGCCAGCAGTGTTAGTCAAAACATTCAGTACTTC

j_call: TRBJ2-7
cdr3_length: 15
v_call: TRBV4-2
d_call: .
clone_size: .
cdr3_aa: CASSAPGETSYEQYF
cdr3_nt: TGTGCCAGCAGCGCCCCCGGGGAGACCTCCTACGAGCAGTACTTC

j_call: TRBJ1-1
cdr3_length: 12
v_call: TRBV24-1
d_call: .
clone_size: few
cdr3_aa: CATSEANTEAFF
cdr3_nt: TGTGCCACCAGTGAGGCTAACACTGAAGCTTTCTTT

j_call: TRBJ2-7
cdr3_length: 16
v_call: TRBV5-6
d_call: TRBD1
clone_size: .
cdr3_aa: CASSFMPDRETYEQYF
cdr3_nt: TGTGCCAGCAGCTTTATGCCCGACAGGGAGACCTACGAGCAGTACTTC

j_call: TRBJ1-5
cdr3_length: 14
v_call: TRBV19
d_call: .
clone_size: .
cdr3_aa: CASSITRGNQPQHF
cdr3_nt: TGTGCCAGTAGTATCACCCGCGGAAATCAGCCCCAGCATTTT

j_call: TRBJ1-5
cdr3_length: 14
v_call: TRBV7-2
d_call: TRBD1
clone_size: .
cdr3_aa: CASSPDRGNQPQHF
cdr3_nt: TGTGCCAGCAGCCCTGACAGGGGCAATCAGCCCCAGCATTTT

j_call: TRBJ2-2
cdr3_length: 14
v_call: TRBV5-1
d_call: TRBD2
clone_size: .
cdr3_aa: CASSFGGGTGELFF
cdr3_nt: TGCGCCAGCAGCTTCGGGGGAGGGACCGGGGAGCTGTTTTTT

j_call: TRBJ2-1
cdr3_length: 12
v_call: TRBV28
d_call: TRBD2
clone_size: .
cdr3_aa: CASRLGGNEQFF
cdr3_nt: TGTGCCAGCAGGTTGGGGGGGAATGAGCAGTTCTTC

j_call: TRBJ2-3
cdr3_length: 16
v_call: TRBV6-5
d_call: TRBD1
clone_size: .
cdr3_aa: CASSYTGQVVTDTQYF
cdr3_nt: TGTGCCAGCAGTTATACGGGACAGGTTGTTACAGATACGCAGTATTTT

j_call: TRBJ1-2
cdr3_length: 15
v_call: TRBV7-2
d_call: .
clone_size: .
cdr3_aa: CASSLAPIADYGYTF
cdr3_nt: TGTGCCAGCAGCTTAGCCCCGATAGCCGACTATGGCTACACCTTC